The entry below describes one T cell receptor beta chain. Its antigen remains unknown. Sequenced by immunoSEQ multiplex PCR; TCRdb stores in-frame clones only, minus some. The sample consists of under 250,000 clones, around 87% of them appearing once. This specimen belongs to a study of cytomegalovirus exposure and HLA in healthy donors. Study-wide results and limits: TCR beta chains numbering 164 were designated cytomegalovirus-associated.

V lost 4 bases and J lost 0; bases outside the gene matches: 3. The germline V gene has CDR1 LGHNA and CDR2 YNFKEQ. CDR3 length: 15 amino acids. The TCR comes from a woman aged 18-29 years in good health and CMV-seropositive. Sequencing input: PBMCs. This sequence joins TRBV4-2 and TRBJ1-5, with TRBD1 matching over 7 bases. This CDR3 is CASSLQGNSNQPQHF. The CDR3 DNA sequence: TGTGCCAGCAGCCTACAGGGGAATAGCAATCAGCCCCAGCATTTT.